This entry lists 5 T cell receptor beta chains sequenced from one sample in a study of Ad26.COV2.S vaccination and SARS-CoV-2 variants (dated by TCRdb to about 2021). The treatment or condition label here, explained by the study, means: about 20 received Ad26.COV2.S at low or high dose, single or two shots; roughly five received placebo; per-sample allocation not given. Repertoires of vaccine and placebo recipients were sequenced from samples taken on day 63 after the first injection. Libraries were constructed by the immunoSEQ multiplex PCR assay. This immuneACCESS table, as held by TCRdb, lists in-frame sequences with V and J called but not all clones. Of the missing ones, under half trace to an unresolved V gene in checked studies; the others have no known cause. Present in this sample are a few hundred thousand clones, around nine tenths of which were seen just once. Of the sample, roughly 3.2% is held by the ten largest clones.

The material sequenced was peripheral blood, taken in a trial of Ad26.COV2.S vaccine versus placebo. Receptors were obtained from a person aged 18-65 years who received the Ad26.COV2.S COVID-19 vaccine or a placebo.

The rearrangement uses TRBV27 and TRBJ2-1; 9 nucleotides line up with TRBD1. The length of the CDR3 is 16 residues. CDR1 is MNHEY, CDR2 SMNVEV, per germline (reference sequence). The J segment lost 2 bases and the V segment lost 5 bases, leaving 7 bases of the junction unmatched. The CDR3 bases are TGTGCCAGCAGTCTGCCGTGGACAGGGGCCTACAATGAGCAGTTCTTC. Translated, it gives CASSLPWTGAYNEQFF.

DNA of the CDR3: TGTGCCAGCAGTGAAGGGGGGTACTCTAACTATGGCTACACCTTC. Translated: CASSEGGYSNYGYTF. The chain couples TRBV6-1 to TRBJ1-2, with D possibly being TRBD1 (5 bases). The CDR3 runs to 15 residues. The V end lost 1 base, the J end lost 0 bases, and 9 bases lay between the germline ends. Germline V gives CDR1 MNHNS, CDR2 SASEGT.

For the CDR3, the DNA is TGCGCCAGCAGCTTATATACTGGGACTCAGCCCCAGCATTTT. This codes for CASSLYTGTQPQHF. V and J are TRBV5-1 and TRBJ1-5; D perhaps matches TRBD1 (5 bases). V lost 2 bases and J lost 6, with 12 bases in between. CDR3 length: 14 amino acids. Germline V CDR1 and CDR2: SGHRS, YFSETQ.

The V gene is TRBV6-5, the J gene TRBJ1-2; 8 bases agree with TRBD1. The CDR3 is 13 residues long. Trimming took 5 bases from V and 4 from J; bases not matched to a gene: 3. Looked up from germline, CDR1 is MNHEY and CDR2 is SVGAGI. The CDR3 DNA sequence: TGTGCCAGCAGTCACAGGGGGTCCTATGGCTACACCTTC. Its translation is CASSHRGSYGYTF.

The chain recombines TRBV5-1 with TRBJ2-7, with 7 bases fitting TRBD1. Germline V CDR1 and CDR2: SGHRS, YFSETQ. The CDR3 is made up of 15 amino acids. V trimming: 1 base; J trimming: 4 bases; junction bases outside the gene matches: 8. The CDR3 DNA follows: TGCGCCAGCAGCTTGTACAGGGGCCACTTATACGAGCAGTACTTC. Amino acids: CASSLYRGHLYEQYF.